The 4 T cell receptor beta chains listed next were all sequenced from one sample in a study of blood T cells in healthy people across ages. With a J-beta primer mix and a sample-barcoded 5' primer, a second PCR ran about 7 to 12 cycles. Via MiXCR, TCRdb re-called the 5' RACE reads, giving one row per CDR3 protein. This table has around 670,000 distinct CDR3 sequences, approximately 30% appearing once. The sample taken for sequencing was blood. Every receptor here comes from a woman aged 80 or over in good health.

The chain is built from TRBV20-1 and TRBJ2-1; 10 bases are a match to TRBD2. The CDR3 contains 16 residues. J gave up 13 bases and V 1 base, and 16 bases lay outside the gene matches. Per the germline V gene, CDR1 is DFQATT and CDR2 is SNEGSKA (reference sequence). The CDR3 sequence: CSARGPSGRAEETQFF. The CDR3 nucleotides are TGCAGTGCTAGAGGCCCAAGCGGGAGGGCCGAGGAGACCCAGTTCTTC.

Note on this clonotype: It is likely a read error, because the conserved phenylalanine at the end of the CDR3 is missing. The gene calls are TRBV5-1 and TRBJ1-1; 10 bases are a match to TRBD1. The CDR3 length is 13 residues. From germline, CDR1 is SGHRS and CDR2 YFSETQ. V shed 2 bases, J shed 7 bases, and the junction held 2 bases outside the gene matches. CDR3 residues: CASSFGTGVEAFC. The DNA of the CDR3 is TGCGCCAGCAGCTTCGGGACAGGGGTTGAAGCTTTCTGT.

In its sample, this clonotype was seen many times. V gene TRBV29-1 combines with J gene TRBJ2-7, with TRBD2 as a possible D gene (5 bases). V shed 4 bases and J shed 2 bases, with 15 bases lying between them. Germline CDR1 and CDR2: SQVTM and ANQGSEA. The CDR3 length is 14 residues. In DNA form, the CDR3 reads TGCAGCGTTGCGCGGTCGGACTTAGCCTACGAGCAGTACTTC. Its protein product is CSVARSDLAYEQYF.

The chain's CDR3 is CASSPTSGVTVYEQYF. The CDR3 region has the DNA TGCGCCAGCAGTCCGACTAGCGGGGTTACGGTCTACGAGCAGTACTTC. The gene calls are TRBV23-1 and TRBJ2-7, with TRBD2 identical over 11 bases. TRBV23-1 is flagged as an ORF with uncertain function. The junction had 8 bases not matched to a gene; V was cut back by 4 bases and J by 3 bases. CDR3 length equals 16 residues.